The 20 T cell receptor beta chains below come from one sample, sequenced in a study of cytomegalovirus exposure and HLA in healthy donors. PCR was performed using 60 Vbeta and 13 Jbeta primers. Method: immunoSEQ multiplex PCR; TCRdb's copy keeps in-frame clones and lacks some. The sample lists about 63,000 clones, approximately 71% seen once, with roughly 5.9% in the top ten. The sequenced sample consisted of PBMCs. Every receptor here comes from a man aged 50 to 59 in good health and CMV-seronegative.

This chain joins TRBV7-9 and TRBJ2-5; no definite D call. The CDR3 has 14 amino acids. V was pared by 3 bases and J by 2 bases, with 10 bases between. The V gene's germline CDR1 is SEHNR and CDR2 FQNEAQ (reference sequence). The CDR3 reads CASSFGSEQETQYF. In nucleotides, the CDR3 is TGTGCCAGCAGCTTTGGCAGTGAACAAGAGACCCAGTACTTC. The full variable domain, rest sourced from reference TRBV7-9 and TRBJ2-5, is DTGVSQNPRHKITKRGQNVTFRCDPISEHNRLYWYRQTLGQGPEFLTYFQNEAQLEKSRLLSDRFSAERPKGSFSTLEIQRTEQGDSAMYLCASSFGSEQETQYFGPGTRLLVL.

The chain links TRBV7-8 to TRBJ2-7; 10 bases are shared with TRBD1. Germline CDR1 SGHVS, CDR2 FQNEAQ. The CDR3 runs to 15 residues. The ends lost 6 bases at V and 1 base at J; junction bases unmatched: 6. In DNA, the CDR3 is TGTGCCAGCAGTTTCCCGGGACAGGGGTCCTACGAGCAGTACTTC. It translates to CASSFPGQGSYEQYF.

This rearrangement joins TRBV28 to TRBJ2-5; a possible D gene is TRBD1 (6 bases). Germline V CDR1 and CDR2: MDHEN, SYDVKM. V was cut by 2 bases and J by 2 bases, with 9 bases left in between. This CDR3 is built from 14 residues. This CDR3 reads CASSLHRVQETQYF. The CDR3 DNA reads TGTGCCAGCAGTTTACACAGGGTTCAAGAGACCCAGTACTTC.

The gene calls are TRBV5-4 and TRBJ2-3, with 9 bases identical to TRBD2. CDR1 is SGHNT, CDR2 YYREEE, per germline (reference sequence). V trimming: 6 bases; J trimming: 0 bases; junction bases outside the gene matches: 8. This CDR3 is built from 16 residues. The DNA of the CDR3 is TGTGCCAGCACCGTAGCGGGGGCCTCTAGCACAGATACGCAGTATTTT. Translated: CASTVAGASSTDTQYF.

The chain carries TRBV6-6 and TRBJ2-5; 7 positions match TRBD2. CDR3 length equals 14 residues. Trimming took 7 bases from V and 0 from J; bases not matched to a gene: 5. Looked up from germline, CDR1 is MNHNY and CDR2 is SVGAGI (reference sequence). The DNA of the CDR3 is TGTGCCAGCATCACCGGGGGGAACCAAGAGACCCAGTACTTC. Amino acids: CASITGGNQETQYF.

The V call is TRBV19, the J call TRBJ2-7; 8 nucleotides line up with TRBD1. Germline V gives CDR1 LNHDA, CDR2 SQIVND (reference sequence). This CDR3 has 13 amino acids. V gave up 3 bases and J gave up 4 bases; unmatched junction bases: 2. CDR3 residues: CASSINRGYEQYF. The CDR3 DNA sequence: TGTGCCAGTAGTATTAACAGGGGGTACGAGCAGTACTTC. Complete variable domain (other parts from reference TRBV19 and TRBJ2-7): DGGITQSPKYLFRKEGQNVTLSCEQNLNHDAMYWYRQDPGQGLRLIYYSQIVNDFQKGDIAEGYSVSREKKESFPLTVTSAQKNPTAFYLCASSINRGYEQYFGPGTRLTVT.

The chain couples TRBV5-1 to TRBJ2-3, with TRBD2 identical over 15 bases. Losses at the gene ends were 4 bases for V and 3 bases for J; bases not matched to a gene: 6. Germline CDR1 is SGHRS and CDR2 is YFSETQ. The CDR3 spans 17 residues. The CDR3 bases are TGCGCCAGCAGCAGAGTAGGGACTAGCGGGGGGACAGATACGCAGTATTTT. Protein sequence: CASSRVGTSGGTDTQYF.

This rearrangement joins TRBV5-8 to TRBJ2-1; D is possibly TRBD1 (5 bases). The V gene lost 0 bases and the J gene lost 8 bases, with 18 bases spanning the gap. This CDR3 spans 16 amino acids. CDR1 and CDR2 (germline): SGHTS, YDEGEE. The CDR3, as DNA: TGTGCCAGCAGCTTGGTGTTGGGCCACCTAGGGGATGAGCAGTTCTTC. Amino acid sequence: CASSLVLGHLGDEQFF. Complete variable domain (other parts from reference TRBV5-8 and TRBJ2-1): EAGVTQSPTHLIKTRGQQATLRCSPISGHTSVYWYQQALGLGLQFLLWYDEGEERNRGNFPPRFSGRQFPNYSSELNVNALELEDSALYLCASSLVLGHLGDEQFFGPGTRLTVL.

This rearrangement joins TRBV6-5 to TRBJ2-4; TRBD1 matches at 8 bases. The CDR3 sequence is 13 residues long. The V gene's germline CDR1 is MNHEY and CDR2 SVGAGI. V gave up 6 bases and J gave up 9 bases; unmatched junction bases: 7. The CDR3 loop is CASRIGQGGIQYF. CDR3 DNA sequence: TGTGCCAGCAGAATCGGACAGGGAGGCATTCAGTACTTC.

In this sample, this clone turned up once. Its ends do not fully match the called genes, so a read error is possible. V usage is TRBV10-3 and J usage is TRBJ1-2; TRBD1 aligns across 8 bases. CDR3 length: 14 amino acids. From germline, CDR1 is ENHRY and CDR2 SYGVKD. The CDR3 DNA reads TGTGCCGTCAGTCTCGTACAGGGGGGGGACGGCTACACCTTC. This encodes CAVSLVQGGDGYTF.

The chain carries TRBV27 and TRBJ2-1, with 11 bases that match TRBD2. J was trimmed by 7 bases and V by 2 bases; bases with no gene match: 16. Germline V gives CDR1 MNHEY, CDR2 SMNVEV (reference sequence). This CDR3 comprises 19 residues. This CDR3 is CASSLEASGGIIIRNEQFF. The CDR3 DNA follows: TGTGCCAGCAGTTTAGAGGCTAGCGGGGGGATAATTATACGTAATGAGCAGTTCTTC.

The chain joins TRBV15 to TRBJ2-3, with 8 bases fitting TRBD1. J lost 6 bases, V lost 3 bases, and 8 bases had no gene match. Germline assignment: CDR1 LNHNV and CDR2 YYDKDF (reference sequence). CDR3 size: 15 residues. The CDR3 loop is CATSREGQVGDTQYF. The CDR3 DNA sequence: TGTGCCACCAGCAGGGAGGGACAGGTAGGGGATACGCAGTATTTT.

V and J are TRBV27 and TRBJ2-5; TRBD1 aligns across 11 bases. The CDR3 runs to 15 residues. Germline V gene data show CDR1 as MNHEY and CDR2 as SMNVEV (reference sequence). V trimming: 4 bases; J trimming: 4 bases; junction bases outside the gene matches: 5. CDR3 amino acids: CASSSGTGGLETQYF. The CDR3 DNA reads as TGTGCCAGCAGTTCCGGGACAGGGGGATTAGAGACCCAGTACTTC.

The chain links TRBV5-1 to TRBJ1-1, with unresolved D. Trimming stripped 2 bases from V and 6 bases from J, with 14 bases between. There are 14 residues in the CDR3. The germline V gene encodes CDR1 SGHRS and CDR2 YFSETQ. The CDR3 spells CASSLDPRGAEAFF. CDR3 DNA sequence: TGCGCCAGCAGCTTAGACCCTCGGGGTGCTGAAGCTTTCTTT. Complete variable domain (other parts from reference TRBV5-1 and TRBJ1-1): KAGVTQTPRYLIKTRGQQVTLSCSPISGHRSVSWYQQTPGQGLQFLFEYFSETQRNKGNFPGRFSGRQFSNSRSEMNVSTLELGDSALYLCASSLDPRGAEAFFGQGTRLTVV.

This sequence joins TRBV5-6 and TRBJ1-2, with TRBD1 as a possible D gene (6 bases). CDR3 length equals 16 residues. Germline assignment: CDR1 SGHDT and CDR2 YYEEEE. V shed 5 bases and J shed 8 bases, with 25 bases lying between them. The CDR3 protein is CASSLARGGVKRGYTF. DNA of the CDR3: TGTGCCAGCAGTCTAGCCCGAGGGGGTGTTAAAAGGGGCTACACCTTC.

The rearrangement uses TRBV10-3 and TRBJ1-5; TRBD1 matches at 9 bases. Germline V gene sequence: CDR1 ENHRY, CDR2 SYGVKD. V was clipped by 4 bases and J by 5 bases; unmatched bases: 9. The CDR3 spans 16 residues. CDR3 residues: CAISGTSQGAYQPQHF. The CDR3 DNA sequence: TGTGCCATCAGTGGGACCTCACAGGGGGCTTATCAGCCCCAGCATTTT.

The chain carries TRBV14 and TRBJ2-7; D may be TRBD1 (6 bases). The CDR3 has 16 amino acids. Trimming stripped 1 base from V and 2 bases from J, with 15 bases between. Germline CDR1 reads SGHDN; CDR2 reads FVKESK. The CDR3 DNA reads TGTGCCAGCAGCCAAGTCTCATGGGGACATACCTACGAGCAGTACTTC. Translated: CASSQVSWGHTYEQYF.

The V and J genes are TRBV4-1 and TRBJ2-1; TRBD2 might be the D (7 bases). Per germline, CDR1 MGHRA and CDR2 YSYEKL. There are 15 residues in the CDR3. Trimming cost V 1 base and J 6 bases, with 13 bases left between them. The CDR3 region is CASSQARGAVNEQFF. In DNA, the CDR3 is TGCGCCAGCAGCCAAGCTCGGGGGGCGGTCAATGAGCAGTTCTTC.

The chain combines TRBV6-5 with TRBJ1-4; D is undetermined. V was clipped by 4 bases and J by 5 bases, with 11 bases between them. Germline V gives CDR1 MNHEY, CDR2 SVGAGI. The CDR3 sequence is 14 residues long. CDR3 DNA sequence: TGTGCCAGCAGTTTGGCGGCCCCGAATGAAAAACTGTTTTTT. Its protein is CASSLAAPNEKLFF.

The chain combines TRBV28 with TRBJ1-6, with 8 nucleotides matching TRBD1. V shed 1 base, J shed 9 bases, and the junction held 5 bases outside the gene matches. There are 15 residues in the CDR3. CDR1 is MDHEN, CDR2 SYDVKM, per germline. DNA of the CDR3: TGTGCCAGCAGTTTATATGGGACAGGTACTTCACCCCTCCACTTT. Encoded protein: CASSLYGTGTSPLHF.